This TCR beta chain came from a study of T cell changes during pregnancy in multiple sclerosis. Generated by immunoSEQ multiplex PCR, the TCRdb table keeps only in-frame clones and is missing some. The sample consists of tens of thousands of clones, almost 95% of them appearing once. V was trimmed by 5 bases and J by 4 bases, leaving 16 bases between them. Germline V gene data show CDR1 as MGHDK and CDR2 as SYGVNS. CDR3 length: 15 amino acids. Material: peripheral blood, obtained before pregnancy. The sequence was obtained from a female donor with multiple sclerosis, enrolled in a pregnancy study. The chain is built from TRBV25-1 and TRBJ2-3, with D possibly matching TRBD1 (5 bases). CDR3: CASSQKGKGSDTQYF. The CDR3 bases are TGTGCCAGCAGTCAGAAGGGGAAAGGGTCAGATACGCAGTATTTT.